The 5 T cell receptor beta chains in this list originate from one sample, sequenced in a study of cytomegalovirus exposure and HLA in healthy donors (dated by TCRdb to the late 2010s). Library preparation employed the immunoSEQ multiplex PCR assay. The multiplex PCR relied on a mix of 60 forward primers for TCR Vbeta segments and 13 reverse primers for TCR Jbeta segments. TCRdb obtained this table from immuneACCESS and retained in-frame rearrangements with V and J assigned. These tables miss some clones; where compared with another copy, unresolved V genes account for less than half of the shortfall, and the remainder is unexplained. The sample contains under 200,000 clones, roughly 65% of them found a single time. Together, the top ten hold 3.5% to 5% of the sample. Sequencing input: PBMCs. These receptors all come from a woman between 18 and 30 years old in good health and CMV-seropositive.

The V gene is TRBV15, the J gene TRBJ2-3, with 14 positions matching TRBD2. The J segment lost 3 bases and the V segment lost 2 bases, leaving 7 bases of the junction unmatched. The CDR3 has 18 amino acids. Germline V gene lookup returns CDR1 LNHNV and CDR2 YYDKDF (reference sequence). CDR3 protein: CATSRPGLAGAGTDTQYF. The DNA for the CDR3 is TGTGCCACCAGCAGACCGGGACTAGCGGGGGCGGGGACAGATACGCAGTATTTT. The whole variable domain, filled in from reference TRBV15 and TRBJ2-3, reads DAMVIQNPRYQVTQFGKPVTLSCSQTLNHNVMYWYQQKSSQAPKLLFHYYDKDFNNEADTPDNFQSRRPNTSFCFLDIRSPGLGDTAMYLCATSRPGLAGAGTDTQYFGPGTRLTVL.

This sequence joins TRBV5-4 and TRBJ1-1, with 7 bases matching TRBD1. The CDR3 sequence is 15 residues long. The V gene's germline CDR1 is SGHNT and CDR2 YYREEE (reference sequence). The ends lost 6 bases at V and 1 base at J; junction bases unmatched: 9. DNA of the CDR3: TGTGCCAGCACCGGACAGGTAAAGGGGAACACTGAAGCTTTCTTT. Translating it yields CASTGQVKGNTEAFF.

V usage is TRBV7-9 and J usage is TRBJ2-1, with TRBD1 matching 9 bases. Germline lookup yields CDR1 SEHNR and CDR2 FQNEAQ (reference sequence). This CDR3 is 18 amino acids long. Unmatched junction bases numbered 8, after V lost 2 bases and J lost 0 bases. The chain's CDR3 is CASSLPNRGRSSYNEQFF. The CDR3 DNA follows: TGTGCCAGCAGCTTACCCAACAGGGGGCGAAGCTCCTACAATGAGCAGTTCTTC.

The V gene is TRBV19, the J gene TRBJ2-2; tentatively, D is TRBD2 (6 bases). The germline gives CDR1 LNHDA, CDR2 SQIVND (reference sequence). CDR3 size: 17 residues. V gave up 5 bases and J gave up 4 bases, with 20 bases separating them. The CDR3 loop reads CASSATGTAKGTGELFF. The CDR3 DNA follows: TGTGCCAGTAGTGCAACCGGGACTGCGAAGGGCACCGGGGAGCTGTTTTTT.

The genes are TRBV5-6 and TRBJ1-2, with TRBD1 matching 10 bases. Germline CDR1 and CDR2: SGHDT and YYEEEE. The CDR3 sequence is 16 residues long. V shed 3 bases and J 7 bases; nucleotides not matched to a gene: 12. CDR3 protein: CASSSFGTGADRGYTF. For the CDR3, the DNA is TGTGCCAGCAGCTCGTTCGGGACAGGGGCGGACCGTGGCTACACCTTC.